What follows describes a single T cell receptor (beta chain). Its binding antigen is unknown. A far larger clone is only one base removed, so a read error is likely. Libraries were made using multiplex PCR. The listed sequencing device is Illumina HiSeq 4000. TCR beta libraries were built with iRepertoire HTBI primers and Arm-PCR amplification of CDR3 regions. Before sequencing, the PCR products underwent gel purification. The study's processing was this. Across samples, roughly 60 TRBV and 13 to 15 TRBJ segments were identified and used for gene usage analysis of CDR3 amino acid clonotypes. COPE and FqMerger were used to merge filtered high-quality paired reads into contigs. Contigs were aligned with BLAST to IMGT TRBV, TRBD and TRBJ reference genes, and CDR3 was defined per IMGT. Clonotypes above 0.1% frequency were classified as highly expanded clones. Repertoire diversity was measured by Shannon entropy, and V-J evenness by the Gini coefficient. Public clonotypes were defined as clonotypes shared by more than one individual. Using fastp trimming at Q25 and MiXCR clonotype assembly, TCRdb reanalyzed the public sequencing data and kept in-frame beta chains. Entries are consolidated by CDR3 protein sequence, retaining the most common genes and DNA. The V and J calls here are based on TCRdb, not the publication. Present in this sample are around 460,000 distinct CDR3 sequences, approximately 23% of which were seen just once. Of the sample, about an eighth falls within the top ten clones.

This sample is drawn from a study of regulatory T cells in long-lasting Graves disease (dated by TCRdb to the early 2020s). Context from the whole study: Persistent Graves' disease was defined as persistently positive TSH receptor autoantibodies together with antithyroid drug treatment for over 5 years. Persistent Graves' disease patients were compared with newly diagnosed Graves' disease patients by peripheral blood TCR sequencing and RNA sequencing. The study took place in China and was registered as a clinical trial. A total of roughly 35 samples underwent TCR sequencing: around 13 from persistent and around 20 from newly diagnosed Graves' disease patients. Antithyroid drugs had been taken for 10 to 13 years on average by persistent Graves' disease patients in the clinical cohort. The full study reports these points: The authors acknowledged the small sample size as a limitation that may reduce accuracy. Peripheral blood alone was examined, since thyroid tissue, which constituted the primary lesion, could not be accessed. Only the TCR beta chain was sequenced and analyzed. Persistent disease showed preferential use of TRBV28, TRBJ1-2 and TRBJ2-5, whereas newly diagnosed disease favored TRBV20-1 and TRBJ2-1. Persistent patients shared more public clonotypes among themselves (approximately 2,500) than newly diagnosed patients did (about 970). Lower TCR Shannon entropy and fewer highly expanded clones were observed in persistent Graves' disease patients than in newly diagnosed patients, which suggested clonal expansion.

This specimen's time point label, interpreted: persistent/refractory GD, antithyroid drugs over 5 years with positive TRAb. For both TCR sequencing and RNA sequencing, RNA was extracted from PBMCs using TRIzol. The diagnosis of Graves' disease followed American Thyroid Association guidelines. The patients came from an endocrinology department in Xi'an, China. Each patient gave 7.5 to 10 milliliters of peripheral blood, collected in an EDTA anticoagulant tube. Ficoll Paque Plus density gradient separation was used to isolate PBMCs, and no further T cell sorting was performed. An Agilent 2100 Bioanalyzer and agarose gel were used to check RNA quality, and a NanoDrop 2000 was used to measure RNA concentration. Including cysteine and phenylalanine, the CDR3 has 16 amino acids. The kept DNA is CDR3 alone, 48 bases in frame from the first base. The germline V gene (reference sequence) specifies MNHEY as CDR1 and SMNVEV as CDR2. V sheds 4 bases and J sheds 7 bases, leaving 22 bases between their ends.

The receptor comes from a female donor with Graves disease. The sequenced sample was peripheral blood mononuclear cells (PBMCs), obtained when the disease was refractory, from a patient treated with antithyroid drugs. The chain couples TRBV27 to TRBJ1-1, and perhaps TRBD1 as D gene, on 6 matching bases. In nucleotides, the sequence is TGTGCCAGCAGTTCCGGGACAAGGGGTCTTCGGGGTGAAGCTTTCTTT. Its protein reads: CASSSGTRGLRGEAFF.